Shown below are 25 T cell receptor beta chains from a single sample sequenced in a study of control samples from healthy donors and cancer patients. Clones were sequenced by immunoSEQ multiplex PCR, and TCRdb holds only the in-frame ones, with some missing. The table records roughly 130,000 clones, less than 95% of them present only once. Specimen: blood. These receptors all stem from a man aged 25 to 40 in good health.

Only one count was recorded for this clone. This chain links TRBV19 with TRBJ2-3; 10 positions agree with TRBD2. This CDR3 is 16 amino acids long. From germline, CDR1 is LNHDA and CDR2 SQIVND (reference sequence). J was trimmed by 6 bases and V by 9 bases; bases with no gene match: 15. CDR3 sequence: CASSGGQRGGPDTQYF. CDR3 in DNA: TGTGCCAGCTCCGGGGGGCAGCGGGGGGGCCCCGATACGCAGTATTTT.

This chain joins TRBV5-4 and TRBJ2-7, with 8 bases fitting TRBD1. V trimming: 4 bases; J trimming: 2 bases; junction bases outside the gene matches: 2. The CDR3 has 13 residues. The germline V gene has CDR1 SGHNT and CDR2 YYREEE (reference sequence). The CDR3 DNA sequence: TGTGCCAGCAGCAACAGGGGGACCTACGAGCAGTACTTC. Amino acids: CASSNRGTYEQYF.

V is TRBV30 and J is TRBJ1-4; weak D call: TRBD1 (6 bases). This CDR3 spans 12 amino acids. The V gene's germline CDR1 is GTSNPN and CDR2 SVGIG (reference sequence). Trimming took off 5 bases at V and 5 bases at J, with 9 bases between the two ends. The CDR3 loop reads CAWEDSNEKLFF. CDR3 in DNA: TGTGCCTGGGAGGACAGCAATGAAAAACTGTTTTTT.

The chain has TRBV7-9 and TRBJ1-2; D remains ambiguous. The CDR3 has 14 amino acids. CDR1 is SEHNR, CDR2 FQNEAQ, per germline (reference sequence). The V end lost 1 base, the J end lost 4 bases, and 10 bases lay between the germline ends. DNA of the CDR3: TGTGCCAGCAGCTTAGATAAGGGAGCCTATGGCTACACCTTC. Translating it yields CASSLDKGAYGYTF.

The chain joins TRBV7-9 to TRBJ1-2; 7 nucleotides agree with TRBD1. The CDR3 is made up of 13 amino acids. In germline, CDR1 is SEHNR, CDR2 FQNEAQ (reference sequence). Trimming cost V 6 bases and J 7 bases; bases outside gene matches: 8. The chain's CDR3 is CASRRQGRGGYTF. The CDR3 DNA reads TGTGCCAGCAGGCGACAGGGCCGTGGTGGCTACACCTTC.

The chain uses TRBV27 and TRBJ2-2, with D tentatively TRBD1 (5 bases). V lost 5 bases and J lost 4, with 11 bases in between. From germline, CDR1 is MNHEY and CDR2 SMNVEV (reference sequence). The CDR3 is 14 residues long. The chain's CDR3 is CASSPTGFTGELFF. The CDR3 nucleotides are TGTGCCAGCAGTCCCACAGGATTCACCGGGGAGCTGTTTTTT.

V gene TRBV18 combines with J gene TRBJ1-1; 7 nucleotides match TRBD1. CDR3 length: 16 residues. Trimming removed 3 bases from V and 5 bases from J; junction bases left unmatched: 12. Germline values: CDR1 KGHSH, CDR2 LQKENI. CDR3 sequence: CASSPLSGRGRTEAFF. The CDR3 bases are TGTGCCAGCTCACCTCTCTCCGGCAGGGGGAGAACTGAAGCTTTCTTT.

The genes are TRBV13 and TRBJ1-3; TRBD1 matches 7 bases. Germline lookup yields CDR1 PRHDT and CDR2 FYEKMQ (reference sequence). CDR3 length equals 15 residues. Trimming cost V 5 bases and J 0 bases; bases outside gene matches: 4. CDR3: CASSNRDSSGNTIYF. CDR3 DNA sequence: TGTGCCAGCAGCAACCGGGACAGCTCTGGAAACACCATATATTTT.

This sequence joins TRBV7-6 and TRBJ1-4; TRBD1 matches at 7 bases. This CDR3 is built from 15 residues. Germline loops: CDR1 SGHVS, CDR2 FNYEAQ. J was trimmed by 4 bases and V by 0 bases; bases with no gene match: 2. The CDR3 here is CASSLAGTVNEKLFF. Here the CDR3 DNA reads TGTGCCAGCAGCTTAGCTGGGACAGTTAATGAAAAACTGTTTTTT.

V and J are TRBV27 and TRBJ2-7; D perhaps matches TRBD1 (6 bases). Germline assignment: CDR1 MNHEY and CDR2 SMNVEV (reference sequence). The CDR3 sequence is 15 residues long. Trimming stripped 6 bases from V and 6 bases from J, with 21 bases between. The CDR3 DNA reads as TGTGCCAGCAGGTGGGGCGGACAGTCATTCTCCGAGCAGTACTTC. Amino acids: CASRWGGQSFSEQYF.

V is TRBV30 and J is TRBJ1-1, with a possible D match to TRBD1 (5 bases). This CDR3 comprises 12 residues. Per germline, CDR1 GTSNPN and CDR2 SVGIG (reference sequence). Trimming took 8 bases from V and 4 from J, leaving 14 bases between them. In nucleotides, the CDR3 is TGTGCCGTCAGGGAGTCGGGCACTGAAGCTTTCTTT. Its protein is CAVRESGTEAFF.

This clone was observed once. The chain recombines TRBV28 with TRBJ1-1; a possible D gene is TRBD1 (6 bases). The V gene lost 3 bases and the J gene lost 4 bases, with 12 bases spanning the gap. CDR3 length: 14 residues. Germline assignment: CDR1 MDHEN and CDR2 SYDVKM. The CDR3 is CASSFLGGSTEAFF. CDR3 coding DNA: TGTGCCAGCAGTTTCTTGGGGGGCAGCACTGAAGCTTTCTTT.

The J gene is TRBJ1-2, the V gene TRBV28; D uncertain. V dropped 6 bases and J dropped 4 bases, with 9 bases sitting between them. This CDR3 spans 12 amino acids. Germline CDR1 is MDHEN and CDR2 is SYDVKM. CDR3 bases: TGTGCCAGCAGATCGGGCTCCTATGGCTACACCTTC. Residues: CASRSGSYGYTF.

The chain employs TRBV10-3 and TRBJ2-7, with D tentatively TRBD1 (6 bases). CDR1 and CDR2 from the germline V gene are ENHRY and SYGVKD. The CDR3 runs to 14 residues. V was shortened by 10 bases and J by 0 bases, with 16 bases between the two germline ends. CDR3 sequence reads: CATQDSYFSYEQYF. For the CDR3, the DNA is TGTGCCACCCAGGACAGCTATTTCTCCTACGAGCAGTACTTC.

This clone occurred once. As DNA, the CDR3 is TGTGCCAGTAGGACCACGACAGGCGGAGGAGTACCCCTCCACTTT. Translation: CASRTTTGGGVPLHF. This sequence joins TRBV19 and TRBJ1-6, with D possibly TRBD1 on 6 matching bases. The germline CDR1 and CDR2 sequences are LNHDA and SQIVND (reference sequence). The CDR3 runs to 15 residues. V lost 6 bases to trimming and J lost 12 bases, with 21 bases between them.

This clone was seen once. The rearrangement links TRBV5-4 to TRBJ1-1; 7 positions agree with TRBD1. The CDR3 spans 14 residues. Trimming at V came to 0 bases and at J to 5 bases, leaving 4 bases not matched to a gene. Per germline, CDR1 SGHNT and CDR2 YYREEE (reference sequence). The CDR3 DNA sequence: TGTGCCAGCAGCTTGGACAGGGGCGTGACTGAAGCTTTCTTT. This sequence encodes CASSLDRGVTEAFF.

This chain links TRBV5-8 with TRBJ1-5; tentatively, D is TRBD1 (5 bases). The CDR3 is 15 residues long. Between the trimmed V and J ends, which lost 0 bases and 0 bases, there was a span of 7 bases. Per germline, CDR1 SGHTS and CDR2 YDEGEE. The CDR3 sequence: CASSLAGYSNQPQHF. The CDR3 coding sequence is TGTGCCAGCAGCTTGGCAGGGTATAGCAATCAGCCCCAGCATTTT.

The chain has TRBV15 and TRBJ2-3; weak D call: TRBD2 (5 bases). There are 15 residues in the CDR3. CDR1 LNHNV and CDR2 YYDKDF come from the germline V gene (reference sequence). The V and J ends lost 0 bases and 5 bases respectively, with 12 bases between them. This CDR3 reads CATSRETGGIDTQYF. Written as DNA, the CDR3 is TGTGCCACCAGCAGAGAGACCGGAGGCATAGATACGCAGTATTTT.

This rearrangement joins TRBV27 to TRBJ2-1; 11 bases align to TRBD2. With 2 bases clipped from V and 9 bases from J, the junction kept 3 bases outside the gene matches. This CDR3 region has 14 residues. From germline, CDR1 is MNHEY and CDR2 SMNVEV (reference sequence). The CDR3 loop reads CASSLASGGFEQFF. In DNA, the CDR3 is TGTGCCAGCAGTTTAGCTAGCGGGGGGTTTGAGCAGTTCTTC.

The gene calls are TRBV7-2 and TRBJ1-5, with unresolved D. V shed 2 bases and J shed 7 bases, with 9 bases lying between them. This CDR3 region has 13 residues. Germline values: CDR1 SGHTA, CDR2 FQGNSA. The CDR3 reads CASSLRVYQPQHF. The DNA of the CDR3 is TGTGCCAGCAGCTTAAGGGTATACCAGCCCCAGCATTTT.

J is TRBJ1-1 and V is TRBV5-1, with a tentative D call TRBD1 (5 bases). Between the trimmed V and J ends, which lost 0 bases and 7 bases, there was a span of 13 bases. This CDR3 has 14 amino acids. CDR1 SGHRS and CDR2 YFSETQ come from the germline V gene. The CDR3 DNA reads TGCGCCAGCAGCTTGGACTATCAGGGCAGTGAAGCTTTCTTT. Translating gives CASSLDYQGSEAFF.

The gene calls are TRBV30 and TRBJ1-1, with D maybe TRBD1 (5 bases). The germline V and J ends were trimmed by 5 bases and 1 base, with 11 bases remaining between them. Germline lookup yields CDR1 GTSNPN and CDR2 SVGIG (reference sequence). The CDR3 loop spans 13 amino acids. CDR3 nucleotides: TGTGCCTGGGGGGGGAGCGAGAACACTGAAGCTTTCTTT. Translation gives CAWGGSENTEAFF. The full variable domain, its missing parts supplied by reference TRBV30 and TRBJ1-1, is SQTIHQWPATLVQPVGSPLSLECTVEGTSNPNLYWYRQAAGRGLQLLFYSVGIGQISSEVPQNLSASRPQDRQFILSSKKLLLSDSGFYLCAWGGSENTEAFFGQGTRLTVV.

The chain combines TRBV18 with TRBJ1-1; D is possibly TRBD1 (5 bases). This CDR3 spans 13 amino acids. The V and J ends lost 0 bases and 4 bases respectively, with 6 bases between them. CDR1 KGHSH and CDR2 LQKENI come from the germline V gene. The CDR3 loop reads CASSPPGRTEAFF. The CDR3 bases are TGTGCCAGCTCACCACCGGGACGCACTGAAGCTTTCTTT.

The rearrangement uses TRBV24-1 and TRBJ2-5; D gene uncertain. With 5 bases removed from V and 2 bases from J, the gap between germline ends came to 17 bases. The length of the CDR3 is 16 residues. Germline values: CDR1 KGHDR, CDR2 SFDVKD. The CDR3 region has the DNA TGTGCCACCAGTGGTGGTATAGGCCCCATACAAGAGACCCAGTACTTC. Translation: CATSGGIGPIQETQYF.

This chain joins TRBV9 and TRBJ2-5; D is undetermined. Germline loops: CDR1 SGDLS, CDR2 YYNGEE. V was clipped by 0 bases and J by 9 bases, with 12 bases between them. This CDR3 is built from 13 residues. The CDR3 protein is CASSVGGRNAQYF. CDR3 in DNA: TGTGCCAGCAGCGTAGGGGGAAGAAACGCCCAGTACTTC. Together with reference TRBV9 and TRBJ2-5, the CDR3 gives the full variable domain: DSGVTQTPKHLITATGQRVTLRCSPRSGDLSVYWYQQSLDQGLQFLIQYYNGEERAKGNILERFSAQQFPDLHSELNLSSLELGDSALYFCASSVGGRNAQYFGPGTRLLVL.